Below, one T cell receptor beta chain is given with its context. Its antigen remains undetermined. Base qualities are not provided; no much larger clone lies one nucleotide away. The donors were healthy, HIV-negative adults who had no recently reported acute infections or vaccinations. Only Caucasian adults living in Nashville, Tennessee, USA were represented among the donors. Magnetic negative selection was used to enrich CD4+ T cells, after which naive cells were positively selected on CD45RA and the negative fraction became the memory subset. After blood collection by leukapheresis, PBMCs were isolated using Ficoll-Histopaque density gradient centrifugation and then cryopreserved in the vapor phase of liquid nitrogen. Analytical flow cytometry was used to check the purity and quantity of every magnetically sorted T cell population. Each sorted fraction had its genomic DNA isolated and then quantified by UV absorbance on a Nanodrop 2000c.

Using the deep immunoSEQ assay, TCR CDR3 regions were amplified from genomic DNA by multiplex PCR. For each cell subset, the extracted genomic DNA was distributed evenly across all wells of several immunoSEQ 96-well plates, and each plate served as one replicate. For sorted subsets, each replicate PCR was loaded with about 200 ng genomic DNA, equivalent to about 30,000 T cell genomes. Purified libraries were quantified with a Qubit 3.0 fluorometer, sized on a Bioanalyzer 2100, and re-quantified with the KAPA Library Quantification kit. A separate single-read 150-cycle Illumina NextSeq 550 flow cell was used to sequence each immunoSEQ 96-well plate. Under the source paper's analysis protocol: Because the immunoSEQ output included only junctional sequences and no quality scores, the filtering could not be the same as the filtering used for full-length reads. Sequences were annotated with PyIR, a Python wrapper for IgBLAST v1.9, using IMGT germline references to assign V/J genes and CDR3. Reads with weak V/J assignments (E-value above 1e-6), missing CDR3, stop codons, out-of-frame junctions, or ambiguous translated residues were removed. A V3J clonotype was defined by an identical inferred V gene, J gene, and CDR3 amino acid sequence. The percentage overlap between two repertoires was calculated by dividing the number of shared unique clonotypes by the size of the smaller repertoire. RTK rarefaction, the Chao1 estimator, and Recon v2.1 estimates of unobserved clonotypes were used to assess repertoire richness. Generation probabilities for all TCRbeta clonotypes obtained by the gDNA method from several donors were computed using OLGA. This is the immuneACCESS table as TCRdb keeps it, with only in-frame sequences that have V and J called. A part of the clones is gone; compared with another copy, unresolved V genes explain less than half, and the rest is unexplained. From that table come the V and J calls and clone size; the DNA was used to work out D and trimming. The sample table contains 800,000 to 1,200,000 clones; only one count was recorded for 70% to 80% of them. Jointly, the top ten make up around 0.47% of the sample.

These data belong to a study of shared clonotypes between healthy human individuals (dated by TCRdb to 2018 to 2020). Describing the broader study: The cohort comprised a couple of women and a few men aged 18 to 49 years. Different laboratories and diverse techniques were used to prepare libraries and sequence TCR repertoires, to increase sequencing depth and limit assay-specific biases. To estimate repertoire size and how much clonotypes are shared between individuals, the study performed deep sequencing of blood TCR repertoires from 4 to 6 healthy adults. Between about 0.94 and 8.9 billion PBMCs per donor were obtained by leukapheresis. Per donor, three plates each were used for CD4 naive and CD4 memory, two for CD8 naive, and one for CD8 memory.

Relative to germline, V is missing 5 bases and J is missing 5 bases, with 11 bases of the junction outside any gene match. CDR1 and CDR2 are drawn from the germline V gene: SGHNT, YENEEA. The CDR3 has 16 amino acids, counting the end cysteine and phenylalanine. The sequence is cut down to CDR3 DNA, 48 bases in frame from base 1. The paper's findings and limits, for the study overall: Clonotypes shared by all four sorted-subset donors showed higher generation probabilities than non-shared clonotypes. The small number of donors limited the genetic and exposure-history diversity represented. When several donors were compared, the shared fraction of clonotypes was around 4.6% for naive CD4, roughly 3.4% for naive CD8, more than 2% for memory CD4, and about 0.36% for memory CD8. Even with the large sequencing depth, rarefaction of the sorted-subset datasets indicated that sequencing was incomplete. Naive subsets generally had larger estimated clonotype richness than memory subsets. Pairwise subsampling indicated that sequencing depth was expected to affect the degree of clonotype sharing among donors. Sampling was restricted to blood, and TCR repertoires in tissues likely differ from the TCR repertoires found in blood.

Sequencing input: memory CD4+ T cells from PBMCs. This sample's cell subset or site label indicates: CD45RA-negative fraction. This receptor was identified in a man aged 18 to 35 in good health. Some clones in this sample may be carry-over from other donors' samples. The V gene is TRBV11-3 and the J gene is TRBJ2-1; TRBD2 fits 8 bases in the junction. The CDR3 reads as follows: CASSPNGRALDNEQFF. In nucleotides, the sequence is TGTGCCAGCAGCCCAAACGGGAGGGCCTTAGACAATGAGCAGTTCTTC.